The source of this T cell receptor (beta chain) is a study of response to subunit inactivated influenza vaccine (dated by TCRdb to 2016 to 2019). Background on the whole study: To follow how T cells responded to a trivalent subunit inactivated influenza vaccine, the researchers relied on deep quantitative profiling of the T cell receptor repertoire.

Points on this clonotype: Which antigen it targets is not known. The input lacks base qualities; no much larger clone sits a single base away.

The CDR3 has 13 amino acids, counting the end cysteine and phenylalanine. The only DNA kept is the CDR3, 39 bases in frame from the first base. From a lookup of the germline V gene, CDR1 and CDR2 are LGHNA and YNFKEQ. Trimming at the junction amounts to 2 bases on V and 3 bases on J, and the germline ends lie 7 bases apart. General findings and caveats noted by the study authors: The authors suggested that each seasonal influenza vaccination may recruit only a limited number of new T cells.

The library was built by means of RT-PCR. The instrument was an Illumina HiSeq 2500. TCRdb reanalyzed the raw reads on its own, using fastp at Q25 for trimming and MiXCR for clone calling, and kept in-frame beta chains. Identical CDR3 proteins give one entry, which carries the most common genes and DNA. The sample profile shows hundreds of thousands of distinct CDR3 sequences; under 9% of them were found once. The ten largest clones add up to approximately 13% of the sample. This receptor chain uses TRBV4-2 and TRBJ2-5; the D gene lacks a confident call. The sequence was collected from a man aged 50 to 75 who received an inactivated influenza vaccine. Donor details come from another sample of the same person, matched by shared clones. This material consisted of PBMCs from blood, taken around 2 years after vaccination. The CDR3 amino acid sequence is: CASSQTAEETQYF. The DNA sequence is as follows: TGTGCCAGCAGCCAAACGGCAGAAGAGACCCAGTACTTC.